This TCR beta chain was captured by sequencing in a study of CD8 T cells in ankylosing spondylitis. Study findings and constraints: The authors found the disease-linked clones to be CD8+ and relatively rare in peripheral blood. A TCR beta motif of eight highly homologous variants appeared characteristic of ankylosing spondylitis blood.

The germline CDR1 and CDR2 sequences are SGDLS and YYNGEE. V lost 1 base, J lost 7 bases, and 0 bases lay in between. The length of the CDR3 is 10 residues. In this sample, this clonotype turned up many times. The antigen is unknown. Researchers built TCR beta libraries using quantitative 5'-RACE with molecular barcodes. A single record per CDR3 protein comes from TCRdb applying MiXCR to the 5' RACE reads. The sample consists of under 200,000 distinct CDR3 sequences, under 15% of them appearing once. The receptor was isolated from a female donor with ankylosing spondylitis or in good health (not recorded which). Sequencing input: blood, either unsorted or a sorted T cell fraction (not recorded which). The gene calls are TRBV9 and TRBJ2-1, with no clear D. DNA for the CDR3: TGTGCCAGCAGCGTAAATGAGCAGTTCTTC. Protein: CASSVNEQFF.